This TCR beta chain was sequenced during a study of blood T cell repertoires in COVID-19. Study information: COVID-19 samples, acute and convalescent, were from the United States, Italy and Spain. Nucleic acid was either cDNA or gDNA, and it came from T cells, B-cell-depleted T cells, or PBMCs.

In the authors' workflow: For nucleated cells, counts were estimated from reference gene primer amplification. Produced via immunoSEQ multiplex PCR; TCRdb's table is partial and in-frame only. V and J calls and clone size come straight from that table; D and trimming were deduced from the DNA. The sample has some 25,000 clones, around nine tenths seen once. While infection was still active, Seattle patients were enrolled and then followed longitudinally. The receptor was derived from a man aged 70-80 years with COVID-19, enrolled during active disease. Sequenced input: peripheral blood.

The CDR3 DNA is TGTGCCAGCAGCTCAGGGACTAGCGGTTACACCGGGGAGCTGTTTTTT. Translation: CASSSGTSGYTGELFF. The V and J genes are TRBV9 and TRBJ2-2; 11 nucleotides align to TRBD2. The CDR3 spans 16 residues. The germline gives CDR1 SGDLS, CDR2 YYNGEE. Trimming at V came to 4 bases and at J to 3 bases, leaving 5 bases not matched to a gene.